This T cell receptor beta chain was sequenced for a study of OX40 agonist ivuxolimab in advanced cancers. Background for the entire study: Ivuxolimab was an agonistic, fully human IgG2 monoclonal antibody directed against OX40 (CD134), a costimulatory receptor. Intravenous ivuxolimab was administered to patients every 2 weeks at six dose levels: 0.01, 0.1, 0.3, 1.5, 3 and 10 mg/kg. Among the approximately 50 dose-escalation patients, around 20 had hepatocellular carcinoma, about 15 melanoma, 9 renal cell carcinoma and 9 head and neck cancer. In the dose-escalation cohort, 70% to 85% of patients were male, and the mean age was around 60 years, with a range of about 23 to 90. Prior anti-PD-1, anti-PD-L1 or anti-CTLA-4 therapy was permitted, and checkpoint inhibitors had been received by around 40% of dose-escalation patients. Partial responses occurred in three dose-escalation patients: two with cutaneous melanoma and one with hepatocellular carcinoma. The point of sequencing TCRbeta in the periphery was to test whether ivuxolimab changed TCR sequence diversity and drove clonal T-cell expansion. The paper reports the monotherapy dose-escalation portion (N ≈ 52 patients) of the phase I ivuxolimab trial.

What the authors observed across the whole study: In partial responders in the 0.1-3.0 mg/kg groups, normalized peripheral clonal expansion was found to be among the lowest, especially among CD8+ T cells. Low levels of normalized T-cell clonal expansion were also seen in some nonresponding patients. Clonal expansion of both CD4+ and CD8+ blood T cells was observed from baseline to week 6 at doses 0.1 to 3.0 mg/kg. The antigen specificity of the clonally expanded peripheral T cells was not determined. After ivuxolimab, more expanded clones were found on average in CD8+ T cells than in CD4+ T cells.

For sequencing of the TCRbeta CDR3 region, genomic DNA was extracted from the sorted cells. The immunoSEQ Assay was used to sequence the TCRbeta CDR3 regions. This immuneACCESS table, as held by TCRdb, lists in-frame sequences with V and J called but not all clones. Of the missing ones, under half trace to an unresolved V gene in checked studies; the others have no known cause. The sample table contains approximately 56,000 clones; only one count was recorded for about 88% of them. 13% to 15% of the sample rests with the top ten. Patients with autoimmune disease history or receiving systemic immunosuppression were excluded from the trial. In every dose cohort, peripheral blood was drawn for TCR sequencing at baseline, cycle 4 day 1, and cycle 7 day 1. Samples were obtained from an open-label, multicenter, first-in-human phase I dose-escalation trial of ivuxolimab. Adults with locally advanced or metastatic head and neck squamous cell, hepatocellular, melanoma or renal cell carcinoma were enrolled in the trial. Before TCR sequencing, CD4+ and CD8+ T cells were separately sorted from peripheral blood.

Of note for this clone: No cognate antigen has been identified for it. The input lacks base qualities; no much larger clone sits a single base away.

Deletion took 1 base off V and 0 bases off J, with a span of 3 bases between the germline ends. CDR1 and CDR2, looked up from the germline V gene, are MGHRA and YSYEKL. Measured from the cysteine to the phenylalanine, the CDR3 is 13 residues long. Left in the record is the CDR3 DNA by itself, 39 bases read in frame from the first base. The chain employs TRBV4-1 and TRBJ1-1; the D gene lacks a confident call. The clonotype was recovered from an adult with an advanced solid tumor such as melanoma, head and neck, liver or kidney cancer. The material sequenced was CD4+ or CD8+ T cells sorted from blood, taken in a trial of the OX40 agonist ivuxolimab. The bases read TGCGCCAGCAGCCAAGGGATGAACACTGAAGCTTTCTTT. Translated, it gives CASSQGMNTEAFF.